This T cell receptor (beta chain) is drawn from a study of blood T cells in healthy people across ages. Notes on this clonotype: Its antigen remains unknown.

Germline lookup yields CDR1 SEHNR and CDR2 FQNEAQ (reference sequence). The CDR3 is 14 residues long. V lost 4 bases and J lost 4, with 11 bases in between. Study-level findings and limits: Diversity was higher, and naive CD4+ cells more numerous, in long-lived donors than in aged donors.

A second PCR, run for roughly 7 to 12 cycles, used a sample-barcoded 5' primer plus a J-beta primer mix. TCRdb reprocessed the 5' RACE reads via MiXCR and lists one record per CDR3 protein. The sample comprises about 1.5 million distinct CDR3 sequences, approximately 43% of which are singletons, and roughly 3.7% rests with the top ten. The sequenced material came from blood. The TCR was taken from a woman in her late teens or twenties in good health. V gene TRBV7-9 combines with J gene TRBJ2-1; D may correspond to TRBD1 or TRBD2 (7 bases each). CDR3 sequence: CASSWGGQYNEQFF. CDR3 in DNA: TGTGCCAGCAGCTGGGGGGGACAGTACAATGAGCAGTTCTTC.